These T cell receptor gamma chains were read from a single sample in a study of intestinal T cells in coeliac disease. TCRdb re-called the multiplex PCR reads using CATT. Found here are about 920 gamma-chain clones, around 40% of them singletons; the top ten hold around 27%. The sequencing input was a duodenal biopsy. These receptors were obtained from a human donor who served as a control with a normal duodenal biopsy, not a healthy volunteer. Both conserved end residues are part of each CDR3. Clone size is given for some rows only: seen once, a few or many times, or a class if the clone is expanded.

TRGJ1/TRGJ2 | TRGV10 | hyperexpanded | TGTGCTGCGTGGGATTATTATAAGAAACTCTTT | CAAWDYYKKLF
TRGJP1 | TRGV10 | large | TGTGCTGCGTGGGGGGGTTGGTTCAAGATATTT | CAAWGGWFKIF
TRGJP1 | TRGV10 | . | TGTGCTGCGTGGGGGATACCCACTGGTTGGTTCAAGATATTT | CAAWGIPTGWFKIF
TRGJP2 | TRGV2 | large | TGTGCCACCTGGGACGGTAAATATAGTAGTGATTGGATCAAGACGTTT | CATWDGKYSSDWIKTF
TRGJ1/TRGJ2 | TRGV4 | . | TGTGCCACCTGGATGGGCCGAGAGAAACTCTTT | CATWMGREKLF
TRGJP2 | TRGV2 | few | TGTGCCACCTGGGACAGGGATAGTGATTGGATCAAGACGTTT | CATWDRDSDWIKTF
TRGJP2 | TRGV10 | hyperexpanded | TGTGCTGCGTGGGATAAGCGTGATTGGATCAAGACGTTT | CAAWDKRDWIKTF
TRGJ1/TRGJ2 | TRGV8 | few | TGTGCCCACCTGGGTCCCTTCCCTTTTCGATATAAGAAACTCTTT | CAHLGPFPFRYKKLF
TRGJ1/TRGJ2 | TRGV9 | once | TGTGCCCTTGTGGGGAAGAAACTCTTT | CALVGKKLF
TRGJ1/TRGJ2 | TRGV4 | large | TGTGCCACCTGGAATTATTATAAGAAACTCTTT | CATWNYYKKLF
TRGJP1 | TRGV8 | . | TGTGCCACCTGTAAAATCTGGTTGTTCAAGATATTT | CATCKIWLFKIF
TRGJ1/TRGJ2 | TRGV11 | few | TGTGCCTGCTGGATTAGGCAGACTATTATAAAGAAACTCTTT | CACWIRQTIIKKLF
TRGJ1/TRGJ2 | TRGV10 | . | TGTGCTGCCGTGGGCCCGCTTTATTATAAGAAACTCTTT | CAAVGPLYYKKLF
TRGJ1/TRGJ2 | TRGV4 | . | TGTGCCCACCTGGGATCACGTTTGATAAGAAAACTCTTT | CAHLGSRLIRKLF